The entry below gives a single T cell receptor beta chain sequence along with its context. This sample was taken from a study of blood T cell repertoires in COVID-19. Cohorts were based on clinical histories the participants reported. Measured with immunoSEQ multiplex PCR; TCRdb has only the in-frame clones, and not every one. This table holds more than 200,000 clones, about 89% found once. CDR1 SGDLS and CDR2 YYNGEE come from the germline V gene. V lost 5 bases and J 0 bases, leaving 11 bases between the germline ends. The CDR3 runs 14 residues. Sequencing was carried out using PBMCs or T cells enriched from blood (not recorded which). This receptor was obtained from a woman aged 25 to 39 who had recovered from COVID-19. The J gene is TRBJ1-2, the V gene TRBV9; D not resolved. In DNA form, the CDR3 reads TGTGCCAGCAGTGGTGCGGGGTCTAACTATGGCTACACCTTC. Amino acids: CASSGAGSNYGYTF.